This T cell receptor (beta chain) was recovered during a study of blood T cell repertoires in COVID-19. Study in general: Sources were T cells, B-cell-depleted T cells, or PBMCs; the material itself was cDNA or gDNA.

Germline-derived CDR1 and CDR2 are MNHEY and SVGAGI. The V segment lost 4 bases and the J segment 1 base; nucleotides outside the gene matches: 6. This CDR3 comprises 16 residues. Source study methods: Estimation of nucleated cell counts was performed using reference gene primer amplification. Generated by immunoSEQ multiplex PCR, the TCRdb table keeps only in-frame clones and is missing some. V and J calls and clone size are given by that table; D and trimming were obtained from the DNA. In the table there are around 95,000 clones, about nine tenths of which are singletons. The source is a man aged 50-60 years with active COVID-19. The chain has TRBV6-5 and TRBJ2-2; 7 nucleotides match TRBD1. Sequenced material: peripheral blood. CDR3 nucleotide sequence: TGTGCCAGCAGTTCCCCACAGGGGCTGAACACCGGGGAGCTGTTTTTT. Its protein product is CASSSPQGLNTGELFF.